The 8 T cell receptor beta chains below come from one sample, sequenced in a study of vaccination and CD4 T cells after COVID-19. The antigens for these receptors are not known. Indicated treatment: roughly nine-day PBMC culture with coronavirus spike peptide pools or control peptides (ViraFEST assay). Sequenced with the Oncomine TCR Beta short-read assay was DNA taken from cultured CD4+ T cells. TCRdb reprocessed the PCR reads via MiXCR and lists one record per CDR3 protein. This sample has 13,000 or so distinct CDR3 sequences, with more than 35% found just once. The material sequenced was CD4+ T cells from blood, cultured in vitro, taken after SARS-CoV-2 vaccination. Source of these receptors: a human donor who had recovered from COVID-19.

This clonotype was seen a few times. The genes are TRBV9 and TRBJ1-6; 7 nucleotides line up with TRBD1. This CDR3 contains 14 residues. Trimming took 3 bases from V and 10 from J; bases not matched to a gene: 7. Per germline, CDR1 SGDLS and CDR2 YYNGEE. The CDR3 DNA is TGTGCCAGCAGCGCCACAGGGGTTCTGTCACCCCTCCACTTT. Its translation: CASSATGVLSPLHF.

The chain has TRBV5-4 and TRBJ2-7, with D perhaps TRBD1 (5 bases). Per germline, CDR1 SGHNT and CDR2 YYREEE (reference sequence). The V end lost 4 bases, the J end lost 6 bases, and 20 bases lay between the germline ends. CDR3 length: 15 amino acids. DNA of the CDR3: TGTGCCAGCAGCGTCCCGGACCTCGGACACCTCGAGCAGTACTTC. It is translated as CASSVPDLGHLEQYF.

This clonotype occurred a few times. For the CDR3, the DNA is TGTGCCAGCAGTTTTCACCGACAGGGCGGGAACACTGAAGCTTTCTTT. Its protein is CASSFHRQGGNTEAFF. This rearrangement joins TRBV27 to TRBJ1-1; 7 positions agree with TRBD1. CDR3 length: 16 amino acids. J was trimmed by 1 base and V by 3 bases; bases with no gene match: 8. The germline V gene has CDR1 MNHEY and CDR2 SMNVEV (reference sequence).

This clonotype has more than one count but fewer than ten. The rearrangement uses TRBV6-1 and TRBJ1-2; D might be TRBD1 (6 bases). The germline V gene encodes CDR1 MNHNS and CDR2 SASEGT. CDR3 length: 13 residues. V lost 6 bases, J lost 6 bases, and 14 bases lay in between. CDR3 residues: CASRQGRVHGYTF. Here the CDR3 DNA reads TGTGCCAGCAGGCAGGGGAGGGTTCATGGCTACACCTTC.

The J gene is TRBJ2-7, the V gene TRBV24-1; TRBD1 or TRBD2 may be the D gene (5 bases each). V lost 3 bases and J lost 7, with 6 bases in between. Germline loops: CDR1 KGHDR, CDR2 SFDVKD. CDR3 size: 11 residues. Here the CDR3 reads CATSDEGEQYF. CDR3 DNA: TGTGCCACCAGTGATGAGGGGGAGCAGTACTTC.

The chain carries TRBV12-3 or TRBV12-4 and TRBJ1-2, with D unclear. Trimming stripped 7 bases from V and 4 bases from J, with 10 bases between. The CDR3 extends over 12 amino acids. The DNA for the CDR3 is TGTGCCAGCACCCGGGAAGCCTATGGCTACACCTTC. It is translated as CASTREAYGYTF.

The chain combines TRBV20-1 with TRBJ1-1; D gene uncertain. V dropped 1 base and J dropped 4 bases, with 10 bases sitting between them. Germline CDR1 reads DFQATT; CDR2 reads SNEGSKA (reference sequence). The CDR3 has 13 amino acids. For the CDR3, the DNA is TGCAGTGCTAGAGGGGTGGGGAGCACTGAAGCTTTCTTT. Translated: CSARGVGSTEAFF.

The chain joins TRBV5-6 to TRBJ2-5, with D possibly matching TRBD2 (6 bases). The germline V gene has CDR1 SGHDT and CDR2 YYEEEE. This CDR3 contains 15 residues. V lost 2 bases and J 9 bases, leaving 20 bases between the germline ends. The CDR3 nucleotides read TGTGCCAGCAGCTTTAGAGGGGTCGTGTCGGGGGCCCAGTACTTC. Protein product: CASSFRGVVSGAQYF. Combining the CDR3 with reference TRBV5-6 and TRBJ2-5 gives the whole variable domain DAGVTQSPTHLIKTRGQQVTLRCSPKSGHDTVSWYQQALGQGPQFIFQYYEEEERQRGNFPDRFSGHQFPNYSSELNVNALLLGDSALYLCASSFRGVVSGAQYFGPGTRLLVL.